The 24 T cell receptor beta chains below were found in one sample sequenced in a study of cytomegalovirus exposure and HLA in healthy donors. The assay was immunoSEQ multiplex PCR, and TCRdb's table has in-frame clones only and misses some. The sample carries about 110,000 clones, approximately 86% recorded once. What was sequenced was PBMCs. Receptor source: a young woman in good health and CMV-seronegative.

This sequence joins TRBV19 and TRBJ2-7; weak D call: TRBD1 (6 bases). V dropped 5 bases and J dropped 1 base, with 12 bases sitting between them. Germline-derived CDR1 and CDR2 are LNHDA and SQIVND (reference sequence). The CDR3 covers 14 residues. CDR3 sequence (DNA): TGTGCCAGTAGTTTGACAGGCCTTTCCTACGAGCAGTACTTC. It yields the protein CASSLTGLSYEQYF.

This chain joins TRBV6-1 and TRBJ2-3, with TRBD1 matching 8 bases. V trimming: 4 bases; J trimming: 3 bases; junction bases outside the gene matches: 3. Germline loops: CDR1 MNHNS, CDR2 SASEGT. This CDR3 spans 14 amino acids. As DNA, the CDR3 is TGTGCCAGCAGTGTGACAGGGGATACAGATACGCAGTATTTT. Translating it yields CASSVTGDTDTQYF.

In nucleotides, the CDR3 is TGTGCCAGCAGCGTATCCGGTCAGGGGGCCTACGAGCAGTACTTC. As protein: CASSVSGQGAYEQYF. The chain employs TRBV11-2 and TRBJ2-7; 7 positions agree with TRBD1. V dropped 5 bases and J dropped 2; count of bases not matched to a gene: 9. The germline gives CDR1 SGHAT, CDR2 FQNNGV. The CDR3 has 15 amino acids.

The table lists this clone with a few counts. The chain links TRBV19 to TRBJ1-5; weak D call: TRBD1 (6 bases). Germline assignment: CDR1 LNHDA and CDR2 SQIVND (reference sequence). The V end was cut by 1 base, the J end by 4 bases, with 14 bases between. The CDR3 totals 16 residues. CDR3 in DNA: TGTGCCAGTAGTATAGCGTCAGGGGATGGTAATCAGCCCCAGCATTTT. Translating gives CASSIASGDGNQPQHF.

The chain is built from TRBV7-2 and TRBJ1-2; D is unclear. Looked up from germline, CDR1 is SGHTA and CDR2 is FQGNSA. The CDR3 is 13 residues long. The V gene lost 5 bases and the J gene lost 3 bases, with 10 bases spanning the gap. The CDR3 loop reads CASSPTVYYGYTF. In DNA, the CDR3 is TGTGCCAGCAGCCCAACAGTATACTATGGCTACACCTTC.

The chain combines TRBV7-9 with TRBJ2-7, with 8 nucleotides matching TRBD1. The ends lost 3 bases at V and 1 base at J; junction bases unmatched: 5. Per the germline V gene, CDR1 is SEHNR and CDR2 is FQNEAQ (reference sequence). CDR3 length: 15 residues. CDR3 DNA: TGTGCCAGCAGCTTCATGACAGGGGATTCCTACGAGCAGTACTTC. This codes for CASSFMTGDSYEQYF.

The chain combines TRBV5-8 with TRBJ1-1; D gene uncertain. Per the germline V gene, CDR1 is SGHTS and CDR2 is YDEGEE. The CDR3 is 18 residues long. Trimming pared 0 bases from V and 2 bases from J, leaving 20 bases between. CDR3 bases: TGTGCCAGCAGCTTGGCCTCTGTGGGAGGAGGTCCAAACACTGAAGCTTTCTTT. It yields the protein CASSLASVGGGPNTEAFF.

V and J are TRBV6-1 and TRBJ2-3, with 13 bases aligning to TRBD2. J lost 1 base, V lost 6 bases, and 4 bases had no gene match. The CDR3 totals 16 residues. Germline V gene data show CDR1 as MNHNS and CDR2 as SASEGT. This CDR3 reads CASRETSGGGTDTQYF. CDR3 bases: TGTGCCAGCAGAGAAACTAGCGGGGGGGGCACAGATACGCAGTATTTT.

The chain combines TRBV19 with TRBJ2-5, with D possibly TRBD1 on 6 matching bases. Trimming removed 7 bases at V and 4 bases at J, with 19 bases between. Germline CDR1 is LNHDA and CDR2 is SQIVND (reference sequence). CDR3 length: 15 amino acids. The CDR3 protein is CASTQGYGTIETQYF. CDR3 nucleotide sequence: TGTGCCAGTACCCAGGGGTATGGGACAATAGAGACCCAGTACTTC.

The CDR3 DNA reads as TGTGCCAGCAGGCCGGGACAGGGTACCTACGAGCAGTACTTC. This codes for CASRPGQGTYEQYF. The J gene is TRBJ2-7, the V gene TRBV2; 9 bases line up with TRBD1. Germline V gene sequence: CDR1 SNHLY, CDR2 FYNNEI. Germline trimming cut 6 bases from V and 2 bases from J; bases unmatched to any gene: 5. The CDR3 extends over 14 amino acids.

This sequence joins TRBV6-6 and TRBJ2-7; TRBD1 agrees at 7 bases. Germline V gene sequence: CDR1 MNHNY, CDR2 SVGAGI (reference sequence). V lost 0 bases, J lost 5 bases, and 7 bases stayed unmatched. The CDR3 runs to 15 residues. CDR3 in amino acids: CASSYSGGGSDEQYF. The CDR3 DNA is TGTGCCAGCAGTTACTCAGGGGGCGGGTCGGACGAGCAGTACTTC.

The chain employs TRBV12-1 and TRBJ2-3; the listed D gene, TRBD2, was not tested against the DNA. TRBV12-1 is a recognized pseudogene. The CDR3 totals 20 residues. DNA of the CDR3: TGTGCCAGCACCCCTCTCGGGGGGACTAACTACTTAGTTAGCACAGATACGCAGTATTTT. It is translated as CASTPLGGTNYLVSTDTQYF.

This chain uses TRBV7-8 with TRBJ2-1, with D possibly matching TRBD2 (6 bases). The CDR3 extends over 11 amino acids. The germline CDR1 and CDR2 sequences are SGHVS and FQNEAQ. The V and J ends lost 5 bases and 10 bases respectively, with 9 bases between them. CDR3 loop: CASSRRGEQFF. The CDR3 DNA sequence: TGTGCCAGCAGCAGGCGGGGCGAGCAGTTCTTC. Full variable domain (outside the CDR3, taken from reference TRBV7-8 and TRBJ2-1): GAGVSQSPRYKVAKRGQDVALRCDPISGHVSLFWYQQALGQGPEFLTYFQNEAQLDKSGLPSDRFFAERPEGSVSTLKIQRTQQEDSAVYLCASSRRGEQFFGPGTRLTVL.

This clone has only a few counts. The chain combines TRBV27 with TRBJ1-1; D is unclear. V was pared by 8 bases and J by 4 bases, with 17 bases between. The CDR3 runs to 14 residues. In germline, CDR1 is MNHEY, CDR2 SMNVEV (reference sequence). The CDR3 spells CASARGKVGTEAFF. The CDR3 DNA reads TGTGCCAGCGCTCGAGGGAAGGTGGGCACTGAAGCTTTCTTT.

The V call is TRBV5-6, the J call TRBJ1-6, with a tentative D call TRBD1 (5 bases). Trimming removed 6 bases from V and 3 bases from J, with 13 bases in between. CDR1 and CDR2 (germline): SGHDT, YYEEEE. CDR3 length: 15 amino acids. This CDR3 reads CASTLWQGYNSPLHF. The CDR3 nucleotides are TGTGCCAGCACCCTCTGGCAGGGCTATAATTCACCCCTCCACTTT.

The chain links TRBV19 to TRBJ1-5, with D uncertain. With 4 bases removed from V and 1 base from J, the gap between germline ends came to 8 bases. This CDR3 is built from 14 residues. Germline CDR1 is LNHDA and CDR2 is SQIVND (reference sequence). Written as DNA, the CDR3 is TGTGCCAGTAGTAATGGCAGAAGCAATCAGCCCCAGCATTTT. Its protein is CASSNGRSNQPQHF.

Regarding this clone: The final CDR3 position lacks the conserved phenylalanine or tryptophan, pointing to a likely read error. The limits of the CDR3 on the DNA are not certain, so only TCRdb's listed CDR3 is given. V is TRBV6-1 and J is TRBJ1-3; the D call of TRBD1 is as the table states it, not checked on the DNA. The CDR3 is 11 residues long, ends included. In germline, CDR1 is MNHNS, CDR2 SASEGT. CDR3 in amino acids: CASSERGQLAV.

This chain uses TRBV7-9 with TRBJ1-3; the D is unclear. CDR1 and CDR2 (germline): SEHNR, FQNEAQ (reference sequence). Trimming stripped 8 bases from V and 0 bases from J, with 11 bases between. CDR3 length: 14 residues. In nucleotides, the CDR3 is TGTGCCAGCCACATTTCTTCCTCTGGAAACACCATATATTTT. It specifies CASHISSSGNTIYF. Combining the CDR3 with reference TRBV7-9 and TRBJ1-3 gives the whole variable domain DTGVSQNPRHKITKRGQNVTFRCDPISEHNRLYWYRQTLGQGPEFLTYFQNEAQLEKSRLLSDRFSAERPKGSFSTLEIQRTEQGDSAMYLCASHISSSGNTIYFGEGSWLTVV.

CDR3 region: CASSGTGERQPQHF. The CDR3 DNA sequence: TGTGCCAGCAGTGGAACAGGGGAAAGGCAGCCCCAGCATTTT. The chain uses TRBV2 and TRBJ1-5; 7 positions agree with TRBD1. V was pared by 4 bases and J by 7 bases, with 7 bases of the junction left unmatched. The CDR3 is 14 residues long. Germline loops: CDR1 SNHLY, CDR2 FYNNEI. The whole variable domain, remainder taken from reference TRBV2 and TRBJ1-5, is EPEVTQTPSHQVTQMGQEVILRCVPISNHLYFYWYRQILGQKVEFLVSFYNNEISEKSEIFDDQFSVERPDGSNFTLKIRSTKLEDSAMYFCASSGTGERQPQHFGDGTRLSIL.

The gene calls are TRBV5-1 and TRBJ2-1; a weak D match, TRBD1 (6 bases). Germline loops: CDR1 SGHRS, CDR2 YFSETQ. This CDR3 is built from 15 residues. Trimming removed 0 bases from V and 5 bases from J, with 12 bases in between. The CDR3 loop is CASSLVAGVNNEQFF. The CDR3 coding sequence is TGCGCCAGCAGCTTGGTGGCAGGGGTGAACAATGAGCAGTTCTTC.

The V and J genes are TRBV29-1 and TRBJ2-1; 8 bases fit TRBD1. Germline V gene lookup returns CDR1 SQVTM and CDR2 ANQGSEA. CDR3 size: 15 residues. The V gene end was trimmed by 5 bases and the J gene end by 6 bases; junction bases not matched to a gene: 12. For the CDR3, the DNA is TGCAGCGTTAGGACAGGGTTGAGTATGGGCAATGAGCAGTTCTTC. Residues: CSVRTGLSMGNEQFF.

To note about this clone: The germline gene is not matched at one end of the junction; a read error may be the cause. This chain uses TRBV2 with TRBJ1-1; D is uncertain. The CDR3 runs 15 residues. Per the germline V gene, CDR1 is SNHLY and CDR2 is FYNNEI. The CDR3, as DNA: TGTGCCAGCACTGAAGGCATCTTTGTACAGACTGAAGCTTTCTTT. It encodes CASTEGIFVQTEAFF.

V and J are TRBV2 and TRBJ1-4, with TRBD1 matching 8 bases. V gave up 6 bases and J gave up 8 bases; unmatched junction bases: 11. Germline values: CDR1 SNHLY, CDR2 FYNNEI. This CDR3 region has 15 residues. CDR3 region: CASRDKTGVREKLFF. CDR3 bases: TGTGCCAGCAGGGATAAGACAGGGGTTAGAGAAAAACTGTTTTTT.

V gene TRBV7-3 combines with J gene TRBJ1-6; D is perhaps TRBD1 (5 bases). The CDR3 has 15 amino acids. The germline V gene has CDR1 SGHTA and CDR2 FQGTGA. The V and J ends lost 2 bases and 1 base respectively, with 6 bases between them. In nucleotides, the CDR3 is TGTGCCAGCAGCTTAGGGGGGTCCTATAATTCACCCCTCCACTTT. As protein: CASSLGGSYNSPLHF.